This paragraph reports one T cell receptor beta chain. Antigen unknown. One junction end disagrees with the germline gene, perhaps due to a read error. The template was genomic DNA from peripheral blood, not RNA. TRB rearrangements spanning V, D and J were amplified using mixed TRB-A/B primers. Each CDR3 protein is one row after TCRdb ran MiXCR on the multiplex PCR reads. The sample lists approximately 2,900 distinct CDR3 sequences, approximately 24% seen once, with roughly 10% in the top ten. The sample is drawn from a study of T cell repertoires in aging, cancer and after chemotherapy. Study summary: Six age groups, ranging from 30 or younger to 70 or older, included the donors.

The CDR3 sequence is 15 residues long. The germline V gene has CDR1 MNHNS and CDR2 SASEGT. Findings and limits, study-wide: These repertoire data do not allow conclusions about immunological memory after chemotherapy. Compared with age-matched healthy donors, untreated hematological or solid cancer patients showed higher blood TCR clonality.

Specimen: blood. The TCR was taken from a human donor with a solid tumor. This rearrangement joins TRBV6-1 to TRBJ2-3, with D possibly being TRBD2 (6 bases). CDR3 amino acids: CDSNAGSGDTDTQYF. CDR3 DNA sequence: TGTGACAGCAATGCGGGGTCGGGAGACACAGATACGCAGTATTTT.